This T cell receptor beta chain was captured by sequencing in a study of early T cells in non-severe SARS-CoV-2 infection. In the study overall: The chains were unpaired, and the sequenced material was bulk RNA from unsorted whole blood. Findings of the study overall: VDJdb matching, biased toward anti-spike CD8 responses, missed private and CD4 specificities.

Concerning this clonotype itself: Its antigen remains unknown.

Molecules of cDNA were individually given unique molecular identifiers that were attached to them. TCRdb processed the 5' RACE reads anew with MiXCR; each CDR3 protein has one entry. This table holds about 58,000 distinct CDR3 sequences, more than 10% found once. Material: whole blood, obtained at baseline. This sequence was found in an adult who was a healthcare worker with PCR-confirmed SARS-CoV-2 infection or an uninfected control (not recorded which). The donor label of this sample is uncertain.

The CDR3 region is CASSLEDSNSGNTIYF. The CDR3 coding sequence is TGCGCCAGCAGCTTGGAGGACAGCAACTCTGGAAACACCATATATTTT. This sequence joins TRBV5-1 and TRBJ1-3, with a tentative D call TRBD1 (6 bases). Trimming shortened V by 0 bases and J by 0 bases, and 10 bases separated the two germline ends. Germline V gives CDR1 SGHRS, CDR2 YFSETQ. The CDR3 runs 16 residues.